The rows below give T cell receptor beta chains drawn from one sample of a study of blood T cell repertoires in COVID-19. Sequenced by immunoSEQ multiplex PCR; TCRdb stores in-frame clones only, minus some. Altogether 80,000 or so clones are present, around 86% being singletons, with the ten largest covering approximately 40%. What was sequenced was peripheral blood. Source of these receptors: a man of 80 years or more with acute or convalescent COVID-19. Both conserved end residues are part of each CDR3. D genes are given only for firm matches. Clone size appears in some rows only: once, few, many, or a class for an expanded clone.

CDR3 DNA,CDR3 protein,clone size,D gene,J gene,V gene
TGTGCCAGCAGCTTACATAGCGGGAGGAATGAGCAGTTCTTC,CASSLHSGRNEQFF,.,TRBD2,TRBJ2-1,TRBV7-3
TGTGCCAGCAGCTTAGCGGGGCCCATCAATCAGCCCCAGCATTTT,CASSLAGPINQPQHF,.,.,TRBJ1-5,TRBV7-2
TGTGCCAGCAGCCCACCGCCGGACTATGGCTACACCTTC,CASSPPPDYGYTF,.,.,TRBJ1-2,TRBV7-9
TGTGCCAGCAGTTACGACAGCCCCTACTCTGGAAACACCATATATTTT,CASSYDSPYSGNTIYF,.,.,TRBJ1-3,TRBV6-2/TRBV6-3
TGTGCCAGCAGTTACGGGGACTCCTGGGAGGATTTCTACACCTTC,CASSYGDSWEDFYTF,few,.,TRBJ1-2,TRBV6-6
TGTGCCAGTAGCCAGGGTAGGGGACAGCCCCAGCATTTT,CASSQGRGQPQHF,.,.,TRBJ1-5,TRBV19
TGTGCCAGCAGCTTAAGCCGGGGTAGCACAGATACGCAGTATTTT,CASSLSRGSTDTQYF,.,.,TRBJ2-3,TRBV7-2
TGTGCCAGCAGCCCTACAGGGTTAGGAGGCTACACCTTC,CASSPTGLGGYTF,once,.,TRBJ1-2,TRBV7-2
TGTGCCAGTAGTCCAATTAGCGGGGCCGCCTACAATGAGCAGTTCTTC,CASSPISGAAYNEQFF,.,TRBD2,TRBJ2-1,TRBV19
TGTGCCAGCAGTTTTGCCAGCGGGAGGCTCAGCGAGCAGTACTTC,CASSFASGRLSEQYF,.,TRBD2,TRBJ2-7,TRBV28
TGTGCCAGCAGTGATGGTGTAGGGGCACAAGAGACCCAGTACTTC,CASSDGVGAQETQYF,few,.,TRBJ2-5,TRBV2
TGTGCCAGCAGGCCGCCTCCAGGGGACACTGAAGCTTTCTTT,CASRPPPGDTEAFF,.,.,TRBJ1-1,TRBV11-2
TGTGCCAGCAGCCCGGGGACAGGGTTCACTGAAGCTTTCTTT,CASSPGTGFTEAFF,.,TRBD1,TRBJ1-1,TRBV13
TGTGCCAGCAGCTTAGCAGGGGCGGCTTACAATGAGCAGTTCTTC,CASSLAGAAYNEQFF,.,.,TRBJ2-1,TRBV7-2
TGTGCCAGCACCCTACTAGCGACGGACACCGGGGAGCTGTTTTTT,CASTLLATDTGELFF,.,TRBD2,TRBJ2-2,TRBV7-9
TGTGCCTGGGGTTCTGGGACAGGTATTCAGTACTTC,CAWGSGTGIQYF,.,TRBD1,TRBJ2-4,TRBV30
TGTGCCACCCGGTTAGCCAAAAACATTCAGTACTTC,CATRLAKNIQYF,.,.,TRBJ2-4,TRBV28
TGTGCCAGCAGTTTTTGGCGGAGCACAGATACGCAGTATTTT,CASSFWRSTDTQYF,.,.,TRBJ2-3,TRBV27
TGTGCCAGCTCACCAACGACGCACAGCTCTGGAAACACCATATATTTT,CASSPTTHSSGNTIYF,.,.,TRBJ1-3,TRBV18
TGTGCCAGCAGGGGGACATTCGTGAACACTGAAGCTTTCTTT,CASRGTFVNTEAFF,.,.,TRBJ1-1,TRBV2
TGTGCCAGCAGTTACTACTCCAGGGGTAATTCACCCCTCCACTTT,CASSYYSRGNSPLHF,.,.,TRBJ1-6,TRBV6-5
TGTGCCAGCAGCTGGGAGCGGGGAGATACGCAGTATTTT,CASSWERGDTQYF,.,TRBD2,TRBJ2-3,TRBV19
TGTGCCAGCAGTATCCCCCGACTAGCGGGTCAGGAGACCCAGTACTTC,CASSIPRLAGQETQYF,.,TRBD2,TRBJ2-5,TRBV28
TGTGCCAGCAGTTTATCAGGGGGTTCCAACGTCCTGACTTTC,CASSLSGGSNVLTF,.,.,TRBJ2-6,TRBV27
TGTGCCTGCGGCAGGGGAACCGGGGAGCTGTTTTTT,CACGRGTGELFF,.,.,TRBJ2-2,TRBV28
TGTGCCAGCAGCAAGGGGAACTATGGCTACACCTTC,CASSKGNYGYTF,once,.,TRBJ1-2,TRBV9
TGTGCCAGCTCTCCGCAGTTGGGGACGAGGGGGGGAACTGAAGCTTTCTTT,CASSPQLGTRGGTEAFF,.,.,TRBJ1-1,TRBV18
TGCGCCAGCAGCTTGAAGGACTCCTCCTACAATGAGCAGTTCTTC,CASSLKDSSYNEQFF,.,.,TRBJ2-1,TRBV5-1
TGTGCCAGTAGCCTAGGGACAACGGCAACTAATGAAAAACTGTTTTTT,CASSLGTTATNEKLFF,.,.,TRBJ1-4,TRBV19
TGTGCCAGCAGCTTAGCGGGAGGACTCACCGGGGAGCTGTTTTTT,CASSLAGGLTGELFF,.,.,TRBJ2-2,TRBV7-9
TGTGCCAGCAGTGAATCCAGCGGTAGCTCCTACGAGCAGTACTTC,CASSESSGSSYEQYF,.,.,TRBJ2-7,TRBV2
TGCGCCAGCAGCTTTTTGACTACTAACACTGAAGCTTTCTTT,CASSFLTTNTEAFF,.,.,TRBJ1-1,TRBV5-1
TGTGCCAGCAGCCGCGGACTAGACGCTAGCACAGATACGCAGTATTTT,CASSRGLDASTDTQYF,.,TRBD2,TRBJ2-3,TRBV7-8
TGTGCCAGCAGCTTGGACTATGAGCAGTTCTTC,CASSLDYEQFF,.,.,TRBJ2-1,TRBV11-1
TGTGCCAGCGACAGGATATCGAACACTGAAGCTTTCTTT,CASDRISNTEAFF,.,.,TRBJ1-1,TRBV14
TGTGCCAGCAGGGCCGCAGGGGATCAGCCCCAGCATTTT,CASRAAGDQPQHF,few,.,TRBJ1-5,TRBV6-5
TGTGCCACCAGTAACCCGGGACTGTCTAGCACAGATACGCAGTATTTT,CATSNPGLSSTDTQYF,few,.,TRBJ2-3,TRBV24-1
TGTGCCAGCAGCCGACTGGAGGCGTACGAGCAGTACTTC,CASSRLEAYEQYF,.,.,TRBJ2-7,TRBV6-5
TGTGCCACTAGAGCAGGGGACACCGGGGAGCTGTTTTTT,CATRAGDTGELFF,.,.,TRBJ2-2,TRBV24-1
TGTGCCTGGAGTGTACTCTATGGCTACACCTTC,CAWSVLYGYTF,.,.,TRBJ1-2,TRBV30